Listed below are T cell receptor beta chains from one sample, sequenced in a study of T cells in Graves' hyperthyroidism and ophthalmopathy. TCRdb re-analysed the multiplex PCR reads in MiXCR, keeping a single row per CDR3 protein. Among approximately 610,000 distinct CDR3 sequences listed, around 17% were seen once. The sequenced material came from blood. These receptors came from a woman aged 18-29 years with Graves' hyperthyroidism. Each CDR3 is given with its conserved first and last residue. Each record gives: D gene, V gene, clone size, J gene, CDR3 DNA, CDR3 protein. D genes are given only for firm matches. The size entry is marked missing in some rows and otherwise reads once, few, many or a size class.

-	TRBV10-3	few	TRBJ1-5	TGTGCCATCAGTGCCAACAAGGGTGGCAATCAGCCCCAGCATTTT	CAISANKGGNQPQHF
-	TRBV12-3/TRBV12-4	many	TRBJ2-1	TGTGCCAGCAGTTTAGTGCTTAACAATGAGCAGTTCTTC	CASSLVLNNEQFF
-	TRBV6-1	-	TRBJ1-1	TGTGCCAGCAGTCAGGGCCGTCGGTACACTGAAGCTTTCTTT	CASSQGRRYTEAFF
TRBD2	TRBV15	few	TRBJ2-3	TGTGCCACCAGGACTAGCGGGAGCGGGGATACGCAGTATTTT	CATRTSGSGDTQYF
TRBD2	TRBV20-1	-	TRBJ2-3	TGCAGTGCACCACGCGGGCGGGGGGGCATCACAGATACGCAGTATTTT	CSAPRGRGGITDTQYF
-	TRBV29-1	many	TRBJ2-3	TGCAGCGTTGAAGATCTTCTATCAGGTCAGGGCACAGATACGCAGTATTTT	CSVEDLLSGQGTDTQYF
-	TRBV7-9	few	TRBJ2-2	TGTGCCAGCAGCTTAGACTCCTCCACCGGGGAGCTGTTTTTT	CASSLDSSTGELFF
-	TRBV7-2	many	TRBJ2-3	TGTGCCAGCAAGGACAGCCGTTTCACAGATACGCAGTATTTT	CASKDSRFTDTQYF
-	TRBV28	many	TRBJ1-3	TGTGCCAGCAGTTTCTCATTGGCAGACTCTGGAAACACCATATATTTT	CASSFSLADSGNTIYF
TRBD2	TRBV11-3	-	TRBJ2-2	TGTGCCAGCATCTCGGGGGGGAGGAACACCGGGGAGCTGTTTTTT	CASISGGRNTGELFF
TRBD2	TRBV2	many	TRBJ2-1	TGTGCCAGCAGTGAAAAGGGAAGCGGGAGTAGAAATGAGCAGTTCTTC	CASSEKGSGSRNEQFF
-	TRBV19	-	TRBJ1-1	TGTGCCAGTAGGATCGGGGTCCTGAACACTGAAGCTTTCTTT	CASRIGVLNTEAFF
TRBD2	TRBV7-2	once	TRBJ2-2	TGTGCCAGCAGCCCCGGCTGGGCGGGAGGGAGGGCCGGGGAGCTGTTTTTT	CASSPGWAGGRAGELFF
-	TRBV7-9	many	TRBJ1-1	TGTGCCAGCAGCTTCGGGTCTCGGGAAGCTTTCTTT	CASSFGSREAFF
-	TRBV5-4	-	TRBJ2-2	TGTGCCAGCAGCCATCCCCCGGGACTTAACACCGGGGAGCTGTTTTTT	CASSHPPGLNTGELFF
-	TRBV20-1	few	TRBJ1-2	TGCAGTGCTAGAGAACGACAGAGCTATGGCTACACCTTC	CSARERQSYGYTF
-	TRBV2	many	TRBJ1-5	TGTGCCAGCAGCCACCGGGACCGCAATCAGCCCCAGCATTTT	CASSHRDRNQPQHF
-	TRBV6-2/TRBV6-3	-	TRBJ2-2	TGTGCCAGCAGTTACACAGGCACCGGGGAGCTGTTTTTT	CASSYTGTGELFF
-	TRBV6-1	few	TRBJ2-2	TGTGCCAGCAGTGCCGTAGCGGGGGAGCTGTTTTTT	CASSAVAGELFF
-	TRBV25-1	few	TRBJ2-5	TGTGCCAGCAGTGAATCCCGGACTGTAGAGACCCAGTACTTC	CASSESRTVETQYF
-	TRBV2	many	TRBJ1-2	TGTGCCAGCAGTGATCTAGGGAGGAGACAGGCAAGCTATGGCTACACCTTC	CASSDLGRRQASYGYTF
-	TRBV2	many	TRBJ2-7	TGTGCCAGCAGAACGACTAGGGACGAGCAGTACTTC	CASRTTRDEQYF
-	TRBV9	-	TRBJ2-1	TGTGCCAGCAGCGTATCCCCGGGACTCCAATCCTACAATGAGCAGTTCTTC	CASSVSPGLQSYNEQFF
-	TRBV18	-	TRBJ1-1	TGTGCCAGCTCACGTTCGACCCCACCTTCCGAAGCTTTCTTT	CASSRSTPPSEAFF
TRBD1	TRBV6-6	many	TRBJ2-7	TGTGCCAGCAGTTACCCCGGGACAGCAATTTACGAGCAGTACTTC	CASSYPGTAIYEQYF
TRBD2	TRBV10-3	many	TRBJ2-1	TGTGCCATCAAGACTAGCGGGGGGCCCCTGGACTACAATGAGCAGTTCTTC	CAIKTSGGPLDYNEQFF
-	TRBV25-1	-	TRBJ1-2	TGTGCCAGCAGTGAATACAACAGCTATGGCTACACCTTC	CASSEYNSYGYTF
TRBD1	TRBV10-3	many	TRBJ1-2	TGTGCCATCAGTGATCCAGGGGGATATGGCTACACCTTC	CAISDPGGYGYTF
-	TRBV6-4	-	TRBJ2-6	TGTGCCAGCAGTTACTCGACGGGCTCGTCTGGGGCCAACGTCCTGACTTTC	CASSYSTGSSGANVLTF
-	TRBV28	many	TRBJ2-3	TGTGCCAGCAGTTTCCAGGGACGCACAGATACGCAGTATTTT	CASSFQGRTDTQYF
TRBD1	TRBV29-1	few	TRBJ1-4	TGCAGCGCCGTTGGCCCGGGACAGGGGGCGAAACTGTTTTTT	CSAVGPGQGAKLFF
-	TRBV5-1	few	TRBJ2-7	TGCGCCAGCAGCGGTACAGCGCTAAGGCACGAGCAGTACTTC	CASSGTALRHEQYF
-	TRBV6-6	many	TRBJ2-3	TGTGCCAGCAGTTACTCTCTAGGATCCACAGATACGCAGTATTTT	CASSYSLGSTDTQYF
TRBD2	TRBV2	many	TRBJ2-2	TGTGCCAGCACCTCCGGGACTAGCGGACCGACCGGGGAGCTGTTTTTT	CASTSGTSGPTGELFF
-	TRBV6-2/TRBV6-3	-	TRBJ2-2	TGTGCCAGCATCCCCCGCCGATTGAACACCGGGGAGCTGTTTTTT	CASIPRRLNTGELFF
-	TRBV29-1	-	TRBJ1-5	TGCAATTTCCCCCGCAGGGGAGGGCAGCCCCAGCATTTT	CNFPRRGGQPQHF
-	TRBV2	many	TRBJ2-1	TGTGCCAGCACCCTAGAGGATTCATCCTACAATGAGCAGTTCTTC	CASTLEDSSYNEQFF
-	TRBV29-1	few	TRBJ2-5	TGCAGCGCCCACCGAGCGGTGGGGGAGACCCAGTACTTC	CSAHRAVGETQYF
TRBD1	TRBV24-1	many	TRBJ2-3	TGTGCCACCAGTGAGCCACAGGGGAGTAAGATGGATACGCAGTATTTT	CATSEPQGSKMDTQYF
-	TRBV30	few	TRBJ2-5	TGTGCCTGGAATGGGGCGGAGACCCAGTACTTC	CAWNGAETQYF
-	TRBV14	many	TRBJ2-5	TGTGCCAGCAGCCAAGTAGAGACCCAGTACTTC	CASSQVETQYF
-	TRBV28	-	TRBJ2-2	TGTACCAGCCGACGGGCCTATGAAAGGGGCGAGGAGCTGTTTTTT	CTSRRAYERGEELFF
-	TRBV5-1	many	TRBJ2-7	TGCGCCAGCAGCTTGGGGGCGGTTGTTGGGACCTACGAGCAGTACTTC	CASSLGAVVGTYEQYF
TRBD1	TRBV7-2	many	TRBJ2-7	TGTGCCAGCAGCTTAGCATCGGACAGGGGGGCTTACGAGCAGTACTTC	CASSLASDRGAYEQYF
-	TRBV12-3/TRBV12-4	few	TRBJ1-5	TGTGCCAGCAGTTTAGCGAACGGCGGGGGACAGCCCCAGCATTTT	CASSLANGGGQPQHF
TRBD1	TRBV7-2	many	TRBJ1-1	TGTGCCAGCAGCCCCTACCGGGACAGGGAGACTGAAGCTTTCTTT	CASSPYRDRETEAFF
TRBD1	TRBV12-3/TRBV12-4	few	TRBJ1-6	TGTGCCAGCACGACAGGGCGTCTTAATTCACCCCTCCACTTT	CASTTGRLNSPLHF
TRBD1	TRBV5-1	-	TRBJ1-4	TGCGCCAGCCGAGCGGGGACAGGGACGGGAGAAAAACTGTTTTTT	CASRAGTGTGEKLFF
-	TRBV7-2	many	TRBJ2-7	TGTGCCAGCAGCTTTTACGGGGAAAACGACGAGCAGTACTTC	CASSFYGENDEQYF
-	TRBV7-2	few	TRBJ2-2	TGTGCCAGCAGCTTAGCAGGGGCAAGCACCGGGGAGCTGTTTTTT	CASSLAGASTGELFF
-	TRBV7-2	-	TRBJ2-3	TGTGCCAGCAGTGGACAAAGCACAGATACGCAGTATTTT	CASSGQSTDTQYF
TRBD2	TRBV25-1	-	TRBJ2-1	TGTGCCAGCAGTGTCCTGGGGCCCAGCGGGAAGCAATACAATGAGCAGTTCTTC	CASSVLGPSGKQYNEQFF
-	TRBV7-9	once	TRBJ1-4	TGTGCCAGCAGCTCCCAGGGCCAGGCTAATGAAAAACTGTTTTTT	CASSSQGQANEKLFF
TRBD2	TRBV20-1	-	TRBJ2-3	TGCAGTGCTAGGGGGGGGTTGGGCACAGATACGCAGTATTTT	CSARGGLGTDTQYF
-	TRBV3-1	many	TRBJ2-7	TGTGCCAGCAGCCAAGATTCAGTAAGGGCCGAGCAGTACTTC	CASSQDSVRAEQYF
TRBD1	TRBV12-3/TRBV12-4	-	TRBJ2-2	TGTGCCAGCAGTTTAAATCTGGGACAGGGGTGGACCGGGGAGCTGTTTTTT	CASSLNLGQGWTGELFF